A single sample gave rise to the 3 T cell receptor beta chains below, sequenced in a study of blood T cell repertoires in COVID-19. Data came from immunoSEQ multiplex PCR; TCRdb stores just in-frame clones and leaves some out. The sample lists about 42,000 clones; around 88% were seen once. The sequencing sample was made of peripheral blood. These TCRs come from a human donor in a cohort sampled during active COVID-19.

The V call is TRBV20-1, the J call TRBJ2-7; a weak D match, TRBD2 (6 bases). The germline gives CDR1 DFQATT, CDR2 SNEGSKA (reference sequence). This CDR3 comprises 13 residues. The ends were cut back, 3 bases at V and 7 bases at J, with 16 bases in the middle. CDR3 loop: CSASRAGRWEQYF. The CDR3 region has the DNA TGCAGTGCTAGTAGGGCGGGGCGGTGGGAGCAGTACTTC.

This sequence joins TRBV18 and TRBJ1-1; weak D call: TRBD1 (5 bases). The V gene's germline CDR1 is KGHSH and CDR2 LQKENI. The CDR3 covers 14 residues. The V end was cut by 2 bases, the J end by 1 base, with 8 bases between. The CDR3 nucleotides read TGTGCCAGCTCACCAGGGGCTTCGAACACTGAAGCTTTCTTT. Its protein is CASSPGASNTEAFF. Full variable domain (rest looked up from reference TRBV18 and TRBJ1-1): NAGVMQNPRHLVRRRGQEARLRCSPMKGHSHVYWYRQLPEEGLKFMVYLQKENIIDESGMPKERFSAEFPKEGPSILRIQQVVRGDSAAYFCASSPGASNTEAFFGQGTRLTVV.

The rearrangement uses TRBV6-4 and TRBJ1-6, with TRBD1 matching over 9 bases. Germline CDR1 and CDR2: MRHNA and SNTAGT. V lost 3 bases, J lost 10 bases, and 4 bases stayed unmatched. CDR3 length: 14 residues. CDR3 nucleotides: TGTGCCAGCAGTGAACAGGGGGCTCGGTCACCCCTCCACTTT. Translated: CASSEQGARSPLHF.